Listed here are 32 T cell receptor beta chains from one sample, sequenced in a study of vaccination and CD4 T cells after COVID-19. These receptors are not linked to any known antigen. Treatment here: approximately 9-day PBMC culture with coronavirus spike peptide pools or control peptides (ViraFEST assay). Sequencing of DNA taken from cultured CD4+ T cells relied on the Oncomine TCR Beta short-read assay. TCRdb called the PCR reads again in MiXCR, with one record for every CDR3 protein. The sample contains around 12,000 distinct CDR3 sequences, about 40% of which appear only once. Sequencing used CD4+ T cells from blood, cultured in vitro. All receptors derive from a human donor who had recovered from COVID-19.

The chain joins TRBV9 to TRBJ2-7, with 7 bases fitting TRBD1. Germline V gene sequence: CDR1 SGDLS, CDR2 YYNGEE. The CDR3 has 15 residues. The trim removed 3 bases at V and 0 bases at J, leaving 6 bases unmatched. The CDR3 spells CASSARDSSSYEQYF. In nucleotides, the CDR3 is TGTGCCAGCAGCGCCCGGGACAGTAGCTCCTACGAGCAGTACTTC.

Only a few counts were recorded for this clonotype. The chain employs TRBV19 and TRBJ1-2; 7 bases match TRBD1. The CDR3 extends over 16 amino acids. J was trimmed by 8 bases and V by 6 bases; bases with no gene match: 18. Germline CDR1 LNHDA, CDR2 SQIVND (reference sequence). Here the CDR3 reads CASSRQGPGHLGGYTF. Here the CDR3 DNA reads TGTGCCAGTAGCCGACAGGGACCAGGGCATTTGGGAGGCTACACCTTC.

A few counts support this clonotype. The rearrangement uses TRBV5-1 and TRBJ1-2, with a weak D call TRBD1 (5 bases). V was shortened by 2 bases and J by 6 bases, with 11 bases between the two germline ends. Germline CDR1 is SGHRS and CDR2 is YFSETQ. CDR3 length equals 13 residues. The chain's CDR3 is CASSFQGRDGYTF. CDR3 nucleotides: TGCGCCAGCAGCTTCCAGGGTAGGGATGGCTACACCTTC.

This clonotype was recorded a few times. CDR3 in amino acids: CASSSPYRGGYGYTF. The CDR3 DNA is TGTGCCAGCAGTTCTCCGTACAGGGGAGGTTATGGCTACACCTTC. V and J are TRBV27 and TRBJ1-2, with 7 bases identical to TRBD1. Per the germline V gene, CDR1 is MNHEY and CDR2 is SMNVEV (reference sequence). The CDR3 runs 15 residues. The trim removed 4 bases at V and 5 bases at J, leaving 10 bases unmatched.

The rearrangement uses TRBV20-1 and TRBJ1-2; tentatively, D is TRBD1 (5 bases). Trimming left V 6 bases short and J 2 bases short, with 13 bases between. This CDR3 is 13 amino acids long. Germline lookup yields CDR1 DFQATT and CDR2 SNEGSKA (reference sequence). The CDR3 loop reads CSARGTANYGYTF. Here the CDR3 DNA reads TGCAGTGCCCGAGGGACGGCAAACTATGGCTACACCTTC.

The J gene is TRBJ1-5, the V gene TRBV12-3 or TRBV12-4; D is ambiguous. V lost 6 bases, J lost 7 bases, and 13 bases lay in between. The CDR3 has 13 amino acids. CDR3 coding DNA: TGTGCCAGCAGCTCTAGGGAGAACCAGCCCCAGCATTTT. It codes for CASSSRENQPQHF.

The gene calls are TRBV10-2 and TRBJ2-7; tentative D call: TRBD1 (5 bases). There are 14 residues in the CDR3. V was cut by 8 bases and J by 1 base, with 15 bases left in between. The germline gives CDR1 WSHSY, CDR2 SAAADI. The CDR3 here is CASARQGNSYEQYF. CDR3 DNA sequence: TGCGCCAGCGCGAGGCAGGGAAATTCCTACGAGCAGTACTTC.

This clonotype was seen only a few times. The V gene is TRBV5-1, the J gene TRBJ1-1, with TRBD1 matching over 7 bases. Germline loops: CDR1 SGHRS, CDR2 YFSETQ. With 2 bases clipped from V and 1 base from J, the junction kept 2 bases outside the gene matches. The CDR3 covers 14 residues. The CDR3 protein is CASSFAGGNTEAFF. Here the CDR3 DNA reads TGCGCCAGCAGCTTCGCAGGGGGGAACACTGAAGCTTTCTTT.

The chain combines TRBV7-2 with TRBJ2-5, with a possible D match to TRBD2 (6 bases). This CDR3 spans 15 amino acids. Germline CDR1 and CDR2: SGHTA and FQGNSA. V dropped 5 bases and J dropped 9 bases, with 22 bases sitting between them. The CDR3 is CASSPQEGGGRAQYF. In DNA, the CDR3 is TGTGCCAGCAGCCCACAAGAGGGTGGGGGGAGAGCCCAGTACTTC.

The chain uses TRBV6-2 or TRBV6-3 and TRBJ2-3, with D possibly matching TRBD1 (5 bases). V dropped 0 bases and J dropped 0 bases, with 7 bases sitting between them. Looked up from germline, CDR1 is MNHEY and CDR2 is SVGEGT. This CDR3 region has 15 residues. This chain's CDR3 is CASSYSTASTDTQYF. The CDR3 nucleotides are TGTGCCAGCAGTTACTCGACAGCTAGCACAGATACGCAGTATTTT.

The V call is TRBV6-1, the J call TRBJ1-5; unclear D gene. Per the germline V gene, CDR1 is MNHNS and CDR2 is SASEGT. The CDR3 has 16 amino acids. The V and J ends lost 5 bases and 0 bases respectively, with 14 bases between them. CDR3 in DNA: TGTGCCAGCAGTCCGATCCTAGCGAATAGCAATCAGCCCCAGCATTTT. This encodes CASSPILANSNQPQHF.

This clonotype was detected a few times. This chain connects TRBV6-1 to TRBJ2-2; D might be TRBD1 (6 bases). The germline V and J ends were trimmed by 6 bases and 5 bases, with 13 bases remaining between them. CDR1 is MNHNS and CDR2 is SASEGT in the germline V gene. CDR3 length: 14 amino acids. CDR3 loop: CASRRQVVTGELFF. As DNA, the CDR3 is TGTGCCAGCAGACGACAGGTGGTGACCGGGGAGCTGTTTTTT.

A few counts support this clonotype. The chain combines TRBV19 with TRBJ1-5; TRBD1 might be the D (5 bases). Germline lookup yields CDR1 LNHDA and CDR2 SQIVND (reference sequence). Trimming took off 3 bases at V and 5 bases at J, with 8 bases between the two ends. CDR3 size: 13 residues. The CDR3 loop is CASSIRDHQPQHF. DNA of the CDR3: TGTGCCAGTAGTATCCGGGACCATCAGCCCCAGCATTTT. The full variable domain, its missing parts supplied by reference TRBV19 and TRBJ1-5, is DGGITQSPKYLFRKEGQNVTLSCEQNLNHDAMYWYRQDPGQGLRLIYYSQIVNDFQKGDIAEGYSVSREKKESFPLTVTSAQKNPTAFYLCASSIRDHQPQHFGDGTRLSIL.

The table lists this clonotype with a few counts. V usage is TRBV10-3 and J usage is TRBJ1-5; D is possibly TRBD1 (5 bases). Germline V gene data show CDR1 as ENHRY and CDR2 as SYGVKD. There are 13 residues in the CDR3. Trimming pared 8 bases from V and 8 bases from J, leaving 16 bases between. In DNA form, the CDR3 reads TGTGCCATCCGGGAAGGGGTTGGAGAGCCCCAGCATTTT. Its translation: CAIREGVGEPQHF.

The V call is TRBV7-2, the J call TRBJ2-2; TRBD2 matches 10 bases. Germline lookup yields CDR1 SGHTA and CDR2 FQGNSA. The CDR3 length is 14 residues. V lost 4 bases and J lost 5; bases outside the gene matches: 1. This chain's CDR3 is CASSSTSGTGELFF. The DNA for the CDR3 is TGTGCCAGCAGCTCGACTAGCGGGACCGGGGAGCTGTTTTTT.

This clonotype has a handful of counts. CDR3 nucleotides: TGCAGTGCTAGGCCAGCGGGAAGGGAGACCCAGTACTTC. It encodes CSARPAGRETQYF. J is TRBJ2-5 and V is TRBV20-1; TRBD2 matches 7 bases. The V and J ends lost 3 bases and 5 bases, in that order; junction bases with no gene match: 6. The CDR3 has 13 residues. In germline, CDR1 is DFQATT, CDR2 SNEGSKA (reference sequence).

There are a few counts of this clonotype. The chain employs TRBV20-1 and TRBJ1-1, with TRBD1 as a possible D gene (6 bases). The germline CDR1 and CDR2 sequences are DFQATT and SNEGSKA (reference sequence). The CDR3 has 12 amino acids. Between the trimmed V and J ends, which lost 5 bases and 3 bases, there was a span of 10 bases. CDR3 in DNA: TGCAGTGCTCCGAGGGGGGACACTGAAGCTTTCTTT. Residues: CSAPRGDTEAFF.

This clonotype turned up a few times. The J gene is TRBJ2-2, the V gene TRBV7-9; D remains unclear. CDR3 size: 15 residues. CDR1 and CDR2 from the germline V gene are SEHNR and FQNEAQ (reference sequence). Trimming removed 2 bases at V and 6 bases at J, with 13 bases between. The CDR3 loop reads CASSLIPLSPGELFF. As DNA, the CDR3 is TGTGCCAGCAGCTTAATCCCCCTAAGTCCCGGGGAGCTGTTTTTT.

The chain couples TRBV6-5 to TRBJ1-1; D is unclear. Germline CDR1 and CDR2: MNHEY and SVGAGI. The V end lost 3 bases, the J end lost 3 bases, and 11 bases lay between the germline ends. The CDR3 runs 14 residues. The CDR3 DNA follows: TGTGCCAGCAGTTATGGGGAGGGTGACACTGAAGCTTTCTTT. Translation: CASSYGEGDTEAFF.

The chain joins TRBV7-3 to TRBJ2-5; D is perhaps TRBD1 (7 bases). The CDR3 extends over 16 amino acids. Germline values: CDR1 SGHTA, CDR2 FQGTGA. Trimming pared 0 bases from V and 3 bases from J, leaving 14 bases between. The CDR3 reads CASSLTAGQTEETQYF. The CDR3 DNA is TGTGCCAGCAGCTTAACCGCGGGACAGACAGAAGAGACCCAGTACTTC.

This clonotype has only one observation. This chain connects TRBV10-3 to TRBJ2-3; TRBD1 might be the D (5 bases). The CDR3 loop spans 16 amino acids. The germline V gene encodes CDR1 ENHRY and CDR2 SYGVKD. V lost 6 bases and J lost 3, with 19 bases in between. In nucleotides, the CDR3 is TGTGCCATCAGAGGGGTGGGGCAGGGAATAACAGATACGCAGTATTTT. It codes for CAIRGVGQGITDTQYF.

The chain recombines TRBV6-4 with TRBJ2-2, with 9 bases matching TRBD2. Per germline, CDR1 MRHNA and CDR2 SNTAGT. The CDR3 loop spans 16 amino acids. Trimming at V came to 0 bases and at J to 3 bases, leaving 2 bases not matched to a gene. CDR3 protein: CASSDSTSGHTGELFF. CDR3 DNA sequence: TGTGCCAGCAGTGACTCGACTAGCGGCCACACCGGGGAGCTGTTTTTT.

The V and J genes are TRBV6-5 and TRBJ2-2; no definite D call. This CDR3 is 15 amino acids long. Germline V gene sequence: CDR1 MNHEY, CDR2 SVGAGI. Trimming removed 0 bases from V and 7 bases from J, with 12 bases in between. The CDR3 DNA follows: TGTGCCAGCAGTTACTCGGAACCCCAAATCGGGGAGCTGTTTTTT. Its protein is CASSYSEPQIGELFF.

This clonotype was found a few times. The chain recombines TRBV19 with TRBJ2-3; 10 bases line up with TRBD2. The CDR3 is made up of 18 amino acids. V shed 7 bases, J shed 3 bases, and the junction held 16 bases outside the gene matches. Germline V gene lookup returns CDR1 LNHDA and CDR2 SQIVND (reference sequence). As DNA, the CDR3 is TGTGCCAGTACCCCCCGGCCCTCGGGACTAGCGTTAACAGATACGCAGTATTTT. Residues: CASTPRPSGLALTDTQYF.

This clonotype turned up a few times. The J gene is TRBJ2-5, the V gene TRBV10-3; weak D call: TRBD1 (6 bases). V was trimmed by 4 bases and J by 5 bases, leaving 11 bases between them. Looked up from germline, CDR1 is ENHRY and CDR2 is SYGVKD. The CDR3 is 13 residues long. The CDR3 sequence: CAISGGLGETQYF. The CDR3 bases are TGTGCCATCAGTGGGGGGCTTGGGGAGACCCAGTACTTC.

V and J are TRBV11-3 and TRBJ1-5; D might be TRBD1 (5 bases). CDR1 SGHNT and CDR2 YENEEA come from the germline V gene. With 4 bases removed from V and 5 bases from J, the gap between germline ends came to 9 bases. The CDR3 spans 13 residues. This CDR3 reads CASSSRQYQPQHF. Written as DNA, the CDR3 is TGTGCCAGCAGCTCAAGACAGTATCAGCCCCAGCATTTT.

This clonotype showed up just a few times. The CDR3 DNA reads TGTGCCAGCAGTGTGGACCTGCTTAGCTCCTACGAGCAGTACTTC. Amino acid sequence: CASSVDLLSSYEQYF. V gene TRBV2 combines with J gene TRBJ2-7; no clear D. The length of the CDR3 is 15 residues. In germline, CDR1 is SNHLY, CDR2 FYNNEI. Trimming took off 4 bases at V and 0 bases at J, with 13 bases between the two ends.

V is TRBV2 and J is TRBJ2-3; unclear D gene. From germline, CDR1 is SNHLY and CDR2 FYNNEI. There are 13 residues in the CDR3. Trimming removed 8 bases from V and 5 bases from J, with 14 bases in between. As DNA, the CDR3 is TGTGCCAGCCTTGCTAGGCTTTTAGATACGCAGTATTTT. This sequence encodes CASLARLLDTQYF.

The CDR3 nucleotides are TGTGCCAGCAAGCGGGACAGGGACACCTACGAGCAGTACTTC. This gives the protein CASKRDRDTYEQYF. The chain employs TRBV27 and TRBJ2-7, with 9 bases that match TRBD1. After removal of 7 bases from V and 2 bases from J, the junction contained 6 bases not matched to a gene. Germline assignment: CDR1 MNHEY and CDR2 SMNVEV (reference sequence). CDR3 length equals 14 residues.

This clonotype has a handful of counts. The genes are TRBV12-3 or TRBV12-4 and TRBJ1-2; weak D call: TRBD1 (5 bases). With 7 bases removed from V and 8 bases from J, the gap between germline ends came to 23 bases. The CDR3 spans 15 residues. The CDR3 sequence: CASTSGLGYVGGYTF. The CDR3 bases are TGTGCCAGCACCTCGGGACTCGGTTATGTGGGGGGCTACACCTTC.

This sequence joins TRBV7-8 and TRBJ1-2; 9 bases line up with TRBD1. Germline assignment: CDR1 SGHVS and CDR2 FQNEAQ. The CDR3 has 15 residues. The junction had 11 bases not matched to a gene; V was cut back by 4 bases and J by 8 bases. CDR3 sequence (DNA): TGTGCCAGCAGCTCGGGACAGGGCTCCTTGGGCGGCTACACCTTC. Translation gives CASSSGQGSLGGYTF.

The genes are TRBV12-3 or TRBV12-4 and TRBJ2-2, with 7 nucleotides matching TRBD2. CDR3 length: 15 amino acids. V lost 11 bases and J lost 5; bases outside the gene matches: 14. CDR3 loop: CAPLMGGSCTGELFF. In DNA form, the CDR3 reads TGTGCCCCCCTCATGGGCGGGAGTTGTACCGGGGAGCTGTTTTTT.